This TCR beta chain was captured in a study of blood T cell repertoires in COVID-19 (TCRdb year 2020). For the wider study: Samples from collaborators originated in the United States, Italy and Spain and spanned both the acute and convalescent phases of COVID-19. The material from the prospective study consisted of cDNA or gDNA derived from T cells, B-cell-depleted T cells, or PBMCs. The dataset comprised deeply sampled blood TCRbeta repertoires from subjects exposed to, actively infected with, or recovered from COVID-19. The repertoires were released in a freely available public database intended as a resource for research on the immune response to SARS-CoV-2. The samples were drawn from two sources: the first 160 participants of the ongoing ImmuneRACE study, and 1,254 subjects contributed by 6 global collaborators. A de-identified subject ID, COVID-19 status, age in years and sex were almost always included in the sample metadata. Where available, HLA class I and class II types were taken from metadata supplied by the sample provider and were not determined by assay-based typing.

TCRbeta CDR3 regions were amplified from genomic DNA using the immunoSEQ Assay, a bias-controlled multiplex PCR. As for how the authors treated the data: Within the assay, amplification of reference gene primers was used to estimate how many nucleated cells each sample contained. Sequence reads were collapsed and filtered to measure the absolute abundance of every unique TCRbeta CDR3 rearrangement. For each sample, productive Simpson clonality was calculated by taking the square root of Simpson's diversity index across productive rearrangements. This immuneACCESS table, as held by TCRdb, lists in-frame sequences with V and J called but not all clones. Of the missing ones, under half trace to an unresolved V gene in checked studies; the others have no known cause. V and J calls and clone size are as listed in that table; D and trimming were resolved from the DNA. The sample table holds 63,000 or so clones, of which roughly 81% were seen once. Less than 10% of the sample is taken by the ten largest.

About this clone itself: What antigen it recognizes has not been identified. No per-base quality is available; no much larger clone lies one base away.

What the authors observed across the whole study: Clinical and demographic metadata were provided uncurated, with the amount varying by source and participant.

From the germline V gene, CDR1 is KGHDR and CDR2 is SFDVKD. The CDR3 spans 12 residues, from the cysteine through the phenylalanine. Of the read, only the CDR3 DNA is kept; its 36 bases are in frame from base 1. The junction carries 7 bases between V and J, which are trimmed by 7 bases and 4 bases respectively. Collaborating institutions collected whole blood in K2EDTA tubes following their own protocols. For TCRbeta analysis, collaborators shipped samples in one of three forms: frozen whole blood, isolated PBMCs, or DNA extracted from either of those sample types. Sequenced sample: peripheral blood. The chain employs TRBV24-1 and TRBJ2-1; the D segment could be TRBD1, given 5 matching bases. The sequence derives from a human donor in a cohort sampled during active COVID-19. The CDR3 region: CATRDSYNEQFF. The DNA sequence is as follows: TGTGCCACCAGAGACAGTTACAATGAGCAGTTCTTC.